The rows below give T cell receptor beta chains drawn from one sample of a study of shared clonotypes between healthy human individuals. Sequencing was performed with immunoSEQ multiplex PCR; in TCRdb, only in-frame clones are kept and a portion is missing. Among about 490,000 clones listed, roughly four fifths were seen once. The sample comprised PBMCs. Receptors originate from a woman aged 40 to 50 in good health. Some clones in this sample may be carry-over from other donors' samples. Each CDR3 is given with its conserved first and last residue. D genes are given only for firm matches. Part of the rows lack a size; the others show once, few, many or a class for expanded clones.

clone_size	v_call	d_call	j_call	cdr3_aa	cdr3_nt
-	TRBV10-3	TRBD1	TRBJ2-7	CASSKGGSSYEQYF	TGTGCCAGCAGTAAAGGGGGCTCGTCCTACGAGCAGTACTTC
-	TRBV9	-	TRBJ2-1	CASSVAASSYNEQFF	TGTGCCAGCAGCGTAGCGGCCAGCTCCTACAATGAGCAGTTCTTC
few	TRBV5-1	-	TRBJ1-5	CASSLVGGQPQHF	TGCGCCAGCAGCTTGGTGGGGGGTCAGCCCCAGCATTTT
few	TRBV28	-	TRBJ2-3	CASSLSSGGVDTQYF	TGTGCCAGCAGTTTAAGTAGCGGAGGGGTAGATACGCAGTATTTT
-	TRBV7-9	-	TRBJ1-4	CASRSAGEEKLFF	TGTGCCAGCAGGAGCGCAGGGGAAGAAAAACTGTTTTTT
-	TRBV7-2	-	TRBJ2-1	CASRTPGSYNEQFF	TGTGCCAGCAGAACACCGGGGTCCTACAATGAGCAGTTCTTC
-	TRBV28	TRBD1	TRBJ1-6	CATLPGQGGSPLHF	TGTGCCACTTTGCCCGGACAGGGAGGTTCACCCCTCCACTTT
-	TRBV30	-	TRBJ2-1	CAWAYSYNEQFF	TGTGCCTGGGCCTACTCCTACAATGAGCAGTTCTTC
few	TRBV19	-	TRBJ1-5	CASSPTGEQYQPQHF	TGTGCCAGTAGTCCGACGGGCGAACAATATCAGCCCCAGCATTTT
many	TRBV10-2	TRBD2	TRBJ2-1	CASSAGTGLASGRFNEQFF	TGCGCCAGCAGCGCCGGGACAGGGTTGGCTAGCGGGAGGTTCAATGAGCAGTTCTTC
few	TRBV28	TRBD1	TRBJ1-2	CASSLPVGQGGYGYTF	TGTGCCAGCAGTTTACCCGTGGGACAGGGAGGCTATGGCTACACCTTC
many	TRBV6-1	-	TRBJ1-5	CASSDLAGYSNQPQHF	TGTGCCAGCAGTGATTTAGCCGGCTATAGCAATCAGCCCCAGCATTTT
-	TRBV6-6	TRBD1	TRBJ1-2	CASSTGQYGYTF	TGTGCCAGCAGCACGGGACAGTATGGCTACACCTTC
-	TRBV6-1	-	TRBJ2-7	CASNPQGFTDEQYF	TGTGCCAGCAACCCCCAGGGATTTACGGACGAGCAGTACTTC
-	TRBV5-1	-	TRBJ2-1	CASSLAGTPGNEQFF	TGCGCCAGCAGCTTGGCCGGAACTCCCGGCAATGAGCAGTTCTTC
-	TRBV10-3	TRBD1	TRBJ1-5	CAISESMGQGNNQPQHF	TGTGCCATCAGTGAGTCGATGGGACAGGGGAACAATCAGCCCCAGCATTTT
-	TRBV28	-	TRBJ1-5	CASRRRGGIQPQHF	TGTGCCTCCCGGAGGCGGGGAGGAATTCAGCCCCAGCATTTT
-	TRBV21-1	-	TRBJ2-1	CASSKDVSSGKDNEQFF	TGTGCCAGCAGCAAAGACGTGTCTAGCGGGAAAGACAATGAGCAGTTCTTC
-	TRBV7-9	TRBD2	TRBJ2-1	CASSPLGREAYNEQFF	TGTGCCAGCAGCCCCTTGGGGCGGGAGGCCTACAATGAGCAGTTCTTC
-	TRBV4-2	TRBD2	TRBJ2-7	CASSQGASGSYEQYF	TGTGCCAGCAGCCAAGGGGCTAGCGGATCCTACGAGCAGTACTTC
-	TRBV5-4	-	TRBJ2-1	CASSALDSQFF	TGTGCCAGCAGCGCTCTTGATTCGCAGTTCTTC
-	TRBV19	-	TRBJ1-1	CASSYTRLGPGTEAFF	TGTGCCAGTAGTTACACCCGGTTAGGGCCGGGCACTGAAGCTTTCTTT
-	TRBV28	-	TRBJ1-2	CASSSRNGYTF	TGTGCCAGCAGTTCCAGGAATGGCTACACCTTC
-	TRBV7-9	-	TRBJ1-1	CASSLGVGAEAFF	TGTGCCAGCAGCTTAGGGGTGGGGGCTGAAGCTTTCTTT
-	TRBV28	TRBD1	TRBJ1-2	CASSLRTGRERGYTF	TGTGCCAGCAGCCTCAGGACAGGAAGGGAGAGGGGCTACACCTTC
-	TRBV20-1	-	TRBJ1-2	CSAPGVYGYTF	TGCAGTGCTCCCGGGGTATATGGCTACACCTTC
-	TRBV4-2	TRBD2	TRBJ2-7	CASSLTSGNYEQYF	TGTGCCAGCAGCTTGACTAGCGGGAACTACGAGCAGTACTTC
-	TRBV7-7	TRBD2	TRBJ2-1	CASSARLAGEQFF	TGTGCCAGCAGCGCCCGACTAGCGGGTGAGCAGTTCTTC
-	TRBV6-1	TRBD2	TRBJ2-1	CASSEGPSGRLYNEQFF	TGTGCCAGCAGTGAAGGGCCTAGCGGGAGGTTGTATAATGAGCAGTTCTTC
-	TRBV7-3	TRBD2	TRBJ2-5	CASSPGTGGSQETQYF	TGTGCCAGCAGCCCAGGAACGGGGGGGAGCCAAGAGACCCAGTACTTC
many	TRBV6-5	-	TRBJ1-3	CASSYSLAGTIYF	TGTGCCAGCAGTTACTCCCTTGCGGGCACCATATATTTT
-	TRBV19	-	TRBJ2-1	CASSPYREYNEQFF	TGTGCCAGTAGTCCGTACAGGGAATACAATGAGCAGTTCTTC
-	TRBV5-1	TRBD1	TRBJ2-5	CASSSGQGARETQYF	TGCGCCAGCAGCTCCGGACAGGGGGCACGCGAGACCCAGTACTTC
-	TRBV19	TRBD2	TRBJ2-5	CASNAFPSGSGETQYF	TGTGCCAGTAACGCCTTCCCTAGCGGGAGTGGGGAGACCCAGTACTTC
once	TRBV30	-	TRBJ1-1	CAWGPLKLAFF	TGTGCCTGGGGACCACTCAAGTTGGCTTTCTTT
once	TRBV7-9	-	TRBJ2-5	CASSQVGDKNQEAQYF	TGTGCCAGCAGCCAAGTAGGGGACAAAAACCAAGAGGCCCAGTACTTC
few	TRBV18	TRBD1	TRBJ1-4	CASSARTGAEKLFF	TGTGCCAGCTCAGCCAGGACAGGGGCTGAAAAACTGTTTTTT
few	TRBV28	-	TRBJ2-6	CASSPLRRGRPGANVLTF	TGTGCCAGCAGTCCCCTTCGGAGGGGCCGTCCTGGGGCCAACGTCCTGACTTTC
-	TRBV11-1	-	TRBJ2-1	CASSLAGRQLYNEQFF	TGTGCCAGCAGCTTAGCGGGACGACAGCTCTACAATGAGCAGTTCTTC
-	TRBV5-4	-	TRBJ2-7	CASSLSGVSGDEQYF	TGTGCCAGCAGCTTGTCCGGGGTTTCGGGCGACGAGCAGTATTTC
-	TRBV11-3	-	TRBJ2-7	CASSLGGGSGGSSYEQYF	TGTGCCAGCAGCTTAGGAGGAGGGTCAGGAGGCAGCTCCTACGAGCAGTACTTC